The 11 T cell receptor beta chains below were found in one sample sequenced in a study of T cell responses to AZD1222 COVID-19 vaccine (dated by TCRdb to the early 2020s). What this sample's time point label stands for: about 28 days (+/-7) after the second vaccine dose. The library relied on the immunoSEQ multiplex PCR assay. TCRdb carries this immuneACCESS record with in-frame sequences only. Its versions omit some clonotypes, under half of them owing to an unresolved V gene in the studies checked, with the rest unexplained. The sample has 110,000 to 150,000 clones on record, roughly 90% of them singletons. The ten largest clones represent less than 3.5% of the sample. Sequences were derived from peripheral blood, sampled 28 days after the second AZD1222 dose. These receptors all come from an adult who received the AZD1222 COVID-19 vaccine.

The rearrangement uses TRBV7-2 and TRBJ1-6; D is possibly TRBD1 (6 bases). Germline CDR1 SGHTA, CDR2 FQGNSA. The germline V and J ends were trimmed by 4 bases and 4 bases, with 8 bases remaining between them. CDR3 length: 14 amino acids. The CDR3 sequence is CASSSTGYNSPLHF. CDR3 nucleotide sequence: TGTGCCAGCAGCTCCACAGGGTATAATTCACCCCTCCACTTT. The full variable domain, its missing parts supplied by reference TRBV7-2 and TRBJ1-6, is GAGVSQSPSNKVTEKGKDVELRCDPISGHTALYWYRQSLGQGLEFLIYFQGNSAPDKSGLPSDRFSAERTGGSVSTLTIQRTQQEDSAVYLCASSSTGYNSPLHFGNGTRLTVT.

J is TRBJ1-1 and V is TRBV3-1 (or the pseudogene TRBV3-2); D might be TRBD1 (5 bases). This CDR3 is built from 14 residues. Germline assignment: CDR1 LGHDT and CDR2 YNNKEL (reference sequence). Trimming stripped 1 base from V and 2 bases from J, with 8 bases between. This CDR3 is CASSQAGVNTEAFF. In DNA form, the CDR3 reads TGTGCCAGCAGCCAAGCGGGGGTAAACACTGAAGCTTTCTTT.

The rearrangement links TRBV19 to TRBJ2-1; 7 nucleotides agree with TRBD1. This CDR3 has 14 amino acids. Looked up from germline, CDR1 is LNHDA and CDR2 is SQIVND (reference sequence). Trimming took 4 bases from V and 6 from J; bases not matched to a gene: 6. CDR3 nucleotides: TGTGCCAGTAGTACTACGACAGGGAGCAATGAGCAGTTCTTC. It codes for CASSTTTGSNEQFF. Together with reference TRBV19 and TRBJ2-1, the CDR3 gives the full variable domain: DGGITQSPKYLFRKEGQNVTLSCEQNLNHDAMYWYRQDPGQGLRLIYYSQIVNDFQKGDIAEGYSVSREKKESFPLTVTSAQKNPTAFYLCASSTTTGSNEQFFGPGTRLTVL.

The CDR3 DNA reads as TGTGCCAGCAGTTCAGAGACAGGGATTAATGAAAAACTGTTTTTT. Its translation: CASSSETGINEKLFF. J is TRBJ1-4 and V is TRBV6-6, with TRBD1 matching over 7 bases. The trim removed 4 bases at V and 4 bases at J, leaving 6 bases unmatched. The germline CDR1 and CDR2 sequences are MNHNY and SVGAGI (reference sequence). CDR3 length: 15 amino acids.

The rearrangement links TRBV7-9 to TRBJ2-2; 7 positions match TRBD2. J lost 0 bases, V lost 3 bases, and 7 bases had no gene match. The CDR3 loop spans 17 amino acids. Germline V lookup: CDR1 SEHNR, CDR2 FQNEAQ (reference sequence). CDR3 nucleotide sequence: TGTGCCAGCAGCTTGCCCCGGGGAGGGGCGAACACCGGGGAGCTGTTTTTT. It is translated as CASSLPRGGANTGELFF.

The chain has TRBV5-6 and TRBJ2-2, with TRBD1 identical over 7 bases. This CDR3 is built from 16 residues. J lost 6 bases, V lost 0 bases, and 8 bases had no gene match. CDR1 is SGHDT and CDR2 is YYEEEE in the germline V gene. The DNA for the CDR3 is TGTGCCAGCAGCTTGGTCCCGGGACAGTCGGCCGGGGAGCTGTTTTTT. This sequence encodes CASSLVPGQSAGELFF.

The gene calls are TRBV14 and TRBJ2-5, with TRBD1 as a possible D gene (5 bases). Germline V lookup: CDR1 SGHDN, CDR2 FVKESK. The CDR3 runs 16 residues. Trimming pared 1 base from V and 5 bases from J, leaving 17 bases between. The CDR3 nucleotides read TGTGCCAGCAGCCAAGGCCAGACAGCAGGGTGGGAGACCCAGTACTTC. Translating gives CASSQGQTAGWETQYF.

The chain couples TRBV3-1 (or the pseudogene TRBV3-2) to TRBJ1-1; TRBD1 is a possible D gene (5 bases). The germline CDR1 and CDR2 sequences are LGHDT and YNNKEL (reference sequence). Trimming cost V 1 base and J 1 base, with 10 bases left between them. The CDR3 has 15 amino acids. For the CDR3, the DNA is TGTGCCAGCAGCCAAGGTTGGCAGGGGAACACTGAAGCTTTCTTT. This codes for CASSQGWQGNTEAFF.

The chain recombines TRBV19 with TRBJ1-2, with D perhaps TRBD1 (5 bases). Germline V gene data show CDR1 as LNHDA and CDR2 as SQIVND (reference sequence). CDR3 length: 14 residues. Trimming pared 7 bases from V and 0 bases from J, leaving 12 bases between. Here the CDR3 reads CASTGGPANYGYTF. For the CDR3, the DNA is TGTGCCAGTACCGGGGGTCCAGCTAACTATGGCTACACCTTC.

The chain couples TRBV29-1 to TRBJ1-2; 10 bases are shared with TRBD1. From germline, CDR1 is SQVTM and CDR2 ANQGSEA. Trimming took 4 bases from V and 11 from J; bases not matched to a gene: 7. CDR3 length: 12 residues. The DNA of the CDR3 is TGCAGCGTTGGGCCTGGGACAGGGGAATACACCTTC. As protein: CSVGPGTGEYTF.

The V gene is TRBV14, the J gene TRBJ2-5; D call uncertain. This CDR3 has 12 amino acids. Germline loops: CDR1 SGHDN, CDR2 FVKESK. Trimming stripped 3 bases from V and 7 bases from J, with 9 bases between. The CDR3 DNA reads TGTGCCAGCAGCCATCCCGGTGCGACCCAGTACTTC. Its protein is CASSHPGATQYF.